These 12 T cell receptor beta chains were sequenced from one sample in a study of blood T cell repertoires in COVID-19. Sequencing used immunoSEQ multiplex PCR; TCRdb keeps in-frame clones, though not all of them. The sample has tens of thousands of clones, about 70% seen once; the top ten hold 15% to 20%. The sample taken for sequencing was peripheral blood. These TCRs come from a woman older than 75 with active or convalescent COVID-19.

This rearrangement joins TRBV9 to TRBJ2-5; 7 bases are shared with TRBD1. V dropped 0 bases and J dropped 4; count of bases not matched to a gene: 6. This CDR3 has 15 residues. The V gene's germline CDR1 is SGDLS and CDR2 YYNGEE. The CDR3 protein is CASSVGPRGLETQYF. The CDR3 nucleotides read TGTGCCAGCAGCGTAGGGCCCAGGGGGTTAGAGACCCAGTACTTC.

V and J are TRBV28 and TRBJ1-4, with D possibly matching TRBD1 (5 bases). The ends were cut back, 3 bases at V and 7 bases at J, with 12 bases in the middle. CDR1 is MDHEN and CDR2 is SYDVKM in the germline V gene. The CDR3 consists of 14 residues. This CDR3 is CASSLIQEGEKLFF. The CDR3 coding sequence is TGTGCCAGCAGTTTGATACAGGAGGGTGAAAAACTGTTTTTT.

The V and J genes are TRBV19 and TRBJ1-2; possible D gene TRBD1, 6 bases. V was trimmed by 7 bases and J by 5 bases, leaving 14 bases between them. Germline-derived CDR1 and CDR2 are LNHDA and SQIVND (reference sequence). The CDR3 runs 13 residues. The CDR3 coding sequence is TGTGCCAGTATACGGGGGGCAGGGTATGGCTACACCTTC. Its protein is CASIRGAGYGYTF. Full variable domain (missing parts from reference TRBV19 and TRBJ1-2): DGGITQSPKYLFRKEGQNVTLSCEQNLNHDAMYWYRQDPGQGLRLIYYSQIVNDFQKGDIAEGYSVSREKKESFPLTVTSAQKNPTAFYLCASIRGAGYGYTFGSGTRLTVV.

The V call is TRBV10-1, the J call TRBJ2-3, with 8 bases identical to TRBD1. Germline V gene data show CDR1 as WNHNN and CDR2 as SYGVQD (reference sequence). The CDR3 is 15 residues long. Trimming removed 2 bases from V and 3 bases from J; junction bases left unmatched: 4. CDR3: CASSERGQGTDTQYF. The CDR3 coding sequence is TGCGCCAGCAGTGAGCGTGGACAGGGAACAGATACGCAGTATTTT.

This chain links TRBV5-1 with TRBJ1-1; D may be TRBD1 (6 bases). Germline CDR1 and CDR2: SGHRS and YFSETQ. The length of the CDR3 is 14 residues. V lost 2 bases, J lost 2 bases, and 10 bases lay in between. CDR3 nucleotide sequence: TGCGCCAGCAGCTTAACAGGGTTCAACACTGAAGCTTTCTTT. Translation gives CASSLTGFNTEAFF.

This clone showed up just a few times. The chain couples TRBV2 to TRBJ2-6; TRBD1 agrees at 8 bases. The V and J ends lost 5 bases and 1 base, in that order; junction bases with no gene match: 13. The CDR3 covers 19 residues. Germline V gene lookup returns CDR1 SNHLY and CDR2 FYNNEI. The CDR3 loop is CASSLAGTGLRSGANVLTF. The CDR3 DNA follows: TGTGCCAGCAGTCTCGCGGGGACAGGACTTAGGTCTGGGGCCAACGTCCTGACTTTC. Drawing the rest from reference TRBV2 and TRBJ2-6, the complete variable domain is EPEVTQTPSHQVTQMGQEVILRCVPISNHLYFYWYRQILGQKVEFLVSFYNNEISEKSEIFDDQFSVERPDGSNFTLKIRSTKLEDSAMYFCASSLAGTGLRSGANVLTFGAGSRLTVL.

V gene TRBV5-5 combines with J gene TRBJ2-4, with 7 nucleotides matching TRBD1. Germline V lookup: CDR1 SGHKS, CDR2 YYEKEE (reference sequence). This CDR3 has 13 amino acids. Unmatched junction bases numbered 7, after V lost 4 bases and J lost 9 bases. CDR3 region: CASSAMTGSIQYF. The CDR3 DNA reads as TGTGCCAGCAGCGCGATGACAGGGTCCATTCAGTACTTC.

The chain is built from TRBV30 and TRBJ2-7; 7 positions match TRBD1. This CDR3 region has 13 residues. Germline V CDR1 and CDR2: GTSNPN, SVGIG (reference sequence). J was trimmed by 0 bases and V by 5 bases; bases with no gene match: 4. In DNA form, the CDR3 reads TGTGCCTGGTCGAGGGGGCACTCCTACGAGCAGTACTTC. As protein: CAWSRGHSYEQYF.

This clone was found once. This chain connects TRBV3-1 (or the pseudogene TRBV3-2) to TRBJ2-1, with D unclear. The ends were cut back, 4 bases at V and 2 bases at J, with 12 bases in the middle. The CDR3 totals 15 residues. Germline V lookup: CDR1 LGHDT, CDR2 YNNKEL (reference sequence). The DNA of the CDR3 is TGTGCCAGCAGCCCAGAGCAGTTTACCTACAATGAGCAGTTCTTC. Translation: CASSPEQFTYNEQFF.

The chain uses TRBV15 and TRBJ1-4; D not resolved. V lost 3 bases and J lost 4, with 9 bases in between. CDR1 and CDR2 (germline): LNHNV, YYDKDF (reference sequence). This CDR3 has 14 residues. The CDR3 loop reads CATSRGSFNEKLFF. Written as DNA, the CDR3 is TGTGCCACCAGCAGGGGCAGCTTTAATGAAAAACTGTTTTTT.

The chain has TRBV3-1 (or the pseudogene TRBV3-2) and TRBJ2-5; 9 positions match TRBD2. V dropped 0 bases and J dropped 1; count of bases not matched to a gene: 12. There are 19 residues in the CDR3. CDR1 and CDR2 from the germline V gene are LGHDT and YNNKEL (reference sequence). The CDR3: CASSQDRSSSGDPQETQYF. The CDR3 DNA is TGTGCCAGCAGCCAAGATCGTTCGTCTAGCGGGGACCCCCAAGAGACCCAGTACTTC.

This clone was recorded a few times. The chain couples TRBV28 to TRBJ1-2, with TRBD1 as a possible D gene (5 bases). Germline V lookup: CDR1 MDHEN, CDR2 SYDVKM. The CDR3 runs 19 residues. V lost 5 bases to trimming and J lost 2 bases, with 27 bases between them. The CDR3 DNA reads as TGTGCCAGCAGTACCCCTCCAGGGCGCCATGCTTTCATAAACTATGGCTACACCTTC. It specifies CASSTPPGRHAFINYGYTF.